The 14 T cell receptor beta chains below were found in one sample sequenced in a study of T-cell reconstitution after alpha-beta-depleted transplantation in children. This sample's TCRbeta library carried unique molecular identifier barcodes. TCRdb redid the calling of the PCR reads with MiXCR, one entry per CDR3 protein. Here the sample spans hundreds of thousands of distinct CDR3 sequences, around 16% being singletons. Specimen: PBMCs from the stem cell graft donor, collected from the stem cell graft. The receptors stem from a human donor who donated a stem cell graft to a child with acute myeloid leukemia.

The sample holds many counts of this clonotype. This chain joins TRBV20-1 and TRBJ1-2; D remains unclear. Trimming cost V 3 bases and J 4 bases, with 6 bases left between them. The germline CDR1 and CDR2 sequences are DFQATT and SNEGSKA (reference sequence). The CDR3 contains 11 residues. CDR3 DNA: TGCAGTGCTAGCAACGTCTATGGCTACACCTTC. Its protein is CSASNVYGYTF.

This clonotype was picked up a small number of times. The rearrangement links TRBV30 to TRBJ2-1, with D tentatively TRBD1 or TRBD2 (6 bases each). From germline, CDR1 is GTSNPN and CDR2 SVGIG (reference sequence). Trimming stripped 4 bases from V and 7 bases from J, with 14 bases between. The CDR3 runs 13 residues. The CDR3 region is CAWIGGLPNEQFF. In nucleotides, the CDR3 is TGTGCCTGGATTGGGGGGCTTCCGAATGAGCAGTTCTTC.

This clonotype appeared many times. This chain links TRBV5-6 with TRBJ2-3; D is undetermined. Trimming cost V 1 base and J 2 bases, with 11 bases left between them. Germline-derived CDR1 and CDR2 are SGHDT and YYEEEE. This CDR3 spans 15 amino acids. CDR3 in DNA: TGTGCCAGCAGCTTGAAACTCCCCTACACAGATACGCAGTATTTT. Amino acid sequence: CASSLKLPYTDTQYF.

The chain uses TRBV12-3 or TRBV12-4 and TRBJ1-4; 7 positions match TRBD1. Unmatched junction bases numbered 8, after V lost 3 bases and J lost 7 bases. This CDR3 is 15 amino acids long. Here the CDR3 reads CASSFRQGGGEKLFF. The CDR3 nucleotides read TGTGCCAGCAGTTTTAGACAGGGTGGAGGTGAAAAACTGTTTTTT.

This clonotype was counted many times. The chain uses TRBV20-1 and TRBJ1-3; D is ambiguous. The CDR3 extends over 14 amino acids. The V and J ends lost 0 bases and 4 bases respectively, with 10 bases between them. Germline values: CDR1 DFQATT, CDR2 SNEGSKA (reference sequence). The CDR3 DNA sequence: TGCAGTGCTAGAGATTCTAATCGGGGAAACACCATATATTTT. It yields the protein CSARDSNRGNTIYF.

The chain combines TRBV10-1 with TRBJ2-1; D unclear. The CDR3 contains 12 residues. Trimming pared 1 base from V and 7 bases from J, leaving 5 bases between. CDR1 and CDR2 from the germline V gene are WNHNN and SYGVQD (reference sequence). The CDR3: CASSEFGNEQFF. CDR3 DNA sequence: TGCGCCAGCAGTGAGTTTGGGAATGAGCAGTTCTTC.

This clonotype was counted a few times. The J gene is TRBJ2-1, the V gene TRBV2; D is unclear. Per the germline V gene, CDR1 is SNHLY and CDR2 is FYNNEI. V dropped 6 bases and J dropped 5 bases, with 14 bases sitting between them. The length of the CDR3 is 14 residues. For the CDR3, the DNA is TGTGCCAGCAGCCCGGACCAACGGGACAATGAGCAGTTCTTC. Translated, it gives CASSPDQRDNEQFF.

The CDR3 loop reads CATSSWTPNNQPQHF. The CDR3 nucleotides are TGTGCCACCAGCAGCTGGACGCCTAACAATCAGCCCCAGCATTTT. This chain links TRBV15 with TRBJ1-5; no clear D gene. This CDR3 has 15 amino acids. The V and J ends lost 3 bases and 3 bases respectively, with 12 bases between them. CDR1 is LNHNV, CDR2 YYDKDF, per germline (reference sequence).

Many counts were recorded for this clonotype. This chain uses TRBV7-2 with TRBJ2-7, with 7 bases that match TRBD1. With V trimmed by 1 base and J by 12 bases, 12 bases remained unmatched. Germline CDR1 and CDR2: SGHTA and FQGNSA. The CDR3 length is 14 residues. CDR3 sequence (DNA): TGTGCCAGCAGCTTAGAAGTGACAGGGCTGTTTTTGTACTTC. The encoded protein is CASSLEVTGLFLYF.

To note about this clonotype: This may be a read error, as it is one base from a much larger clone. CDR3 sequence: CASSDNIGNEQFF. The DNA of the CDR3 is TGTGCCAGCAGCGACAACATAGGGAATGAGCAGTTCTTC. This chain uses TRBV9 with TRBJ2-1; no firm D call. The CDR3 is made up of 13 amino acids. Germline CDR1 reads SGDLS; CDR2 reads YYNGEE. V gave up 3 bases and J gave up 7 bases, with 11 bases separating them.

The J gene is TRBJ2-5, the V gene TRBV14; no reliable D call. Germline loops: CDR1 SGHDN, CDR2 FVKESK. Deletions cut 2 bases from V and 6 bases from J, with 7 bases between. The CDR3 totals 12 residues. The CDR3 bases are TGTGCCAGCAGCCAACCCTACCAGACCCAGTACTTC. Its translation: CASSQPYQTQYF.

This sequence joins TRBV12-3 or TRBV12-4 and TRBJ2-7, with a tentative D call TRBD1 (6 bases). Between the trimmed V and J ends, which lost 7 bases and 0 bases, there was a span of 16 bases. The CDR3 spans 15 residues. This chain's CDR3 is CASTPGQGVSYEQYF. The CDR3 DNA reads TGTGCCAGCACCCCGGGACAAGGGGTCTCCTACGAGCAGTACTTC.

This clonotype was seen a handful of times. V and J are TRBV7-8 and TRBJ2-5; weak D call: TRBD1 (6 bases). Germline V gene sequence: CDR1 SGHVS, CDR2 FQNEAQ. The V end was cut by 5 bases, the J end by 2 bases, with 12 bases between. The CDR3 extends over 14 amino acids. Written as DNA, the CDR3 is TGTGCCAGCAGCCCCGGACAGCCGCAAGAGACCCAGTACTTC. Amino acids: CASSPGQPQETQYF.

J is TRBJ1-5 and V is TRBV20-1, with TRBD1 matching 7 bases. Losses at the gene ends were 3 bases for V and 5 bases for J; bases not matched to a gene: 7. CDR3 length equals 14 residues. Germline-derived CDR1 and CDR2 are DFQATT and SNEGSKA (reference sequence). This CDR3 reads CSASETGWDQPQHF. The CDR3 nucleotides read TGCAGTGCTAGTGAGACAGGGTGGGATCAGCCCCAGCATTTT.